These 9 T cell receptor beta chains share one sample of origin, sequenced in a study of T cells in women clearing cervical HPV infection. TCRdb keeps only in-frame clones here, not all; method: immunoSEQ multiplex PCR. The sample table includes roughly 20,000 clones. The sample consisted of blood buffy coat. The receptors come from a woman aged 18 to 75 with a cervical HPV16 infection that either progressed to CIN3+ or cleared (not recorded which).

As for this clone: The read falls 3 residues short of the CDR3 end, and the missing part is taken from the germline J gene. J is TRBJ1-5 and V is TRBV10-2, with 10 bases identical to TRBD1. CDR1 and CDR2 (germline): WSHSY, SAAADI. The CDR3 covers 15 residues. CDR3 sequence: CASSQTGGRGQPQHF. The DNA read from the CDR3 is TGCGCCAGCAGTCAGACAGGGGGCCGGGGGCAACCC.

Comment on this clone: The observed sequence ends 3 residues before the CDR3 terminus, with the missing tail filled in from the germline J gene. This rearrangement joins TRBV13 to TRBJ2-7; D is undetermined. V lost 8 bases and J 5 bases, leaving 10 bases between the germline ends. CDR1 is PRHDT and CDR2 is FYEKMQ in the germline V gene (reference sequence). The CDR3 has 11 residues. This CDR3 reads CASENRNEQYF. The CDR3 bases that were read are TGTGCCAGCGAGAATAGAAACGAG.

Remarks on this clone: The read ends 3 residues early relative to the CDR3; the germline J gene fills the gap. The rearrangement uses TRBV29-1 and TRBJ1-5; no definite D call. This CDR3 contains 13 residues. V shed 2 bases and J shed 4 bases, with 9 bases lying between them. The germline gives CDR1 SQVTM, CDR2 ANQGSEA. CDR3 protein: CSVEWAPNQPQHF. CDR3 DNA, as far as it was read: TGCAGCGTTGAATGGGCGCCGAATCAGCCC.

Note on this clone: The sequence runs out 3 residues before the end of the CDR3; the remainder is reconstructed from the germline J gene. This chain links TRBV30 with TRBJ1-1, with 10 bases aligning to TRBD1. The CDR3 totals 15 residues. The germline V gene has CDR1 GTSNPN and CDR2 SVGIG (reference sequence). CDR3 sequence reads: CAWSVRGTGDWLAFF. The sequenced part of the CDR3 DNA is TGTGCCTGGAGTGTACGTGGGACAGGGGACTGGTTA.

Worth noting for this clone: The missing CDR3 end, 3 residues past where the read stops, is filled in from the germline J gene. The rearrangement uses TRBV19 and TRBJ2-1; 9 positions agree with TRBD2. This CDR3 contains 13 residues. Germline values: CDR1 LNHDA, CDR2 SQIVND (reference sequence). V trimming: 1 base; J trimming: 9 bases; junction bases outside the gene matches: 1. The CDR3 protein is CASSIGRGGEQFF. CDR3 DNA (partial): TGTGCCAGTAGTATAGGGCGGGGGGGTGAG.

Worth noting for this clone: Read coverage stops 3 residues before the CDR3 terminus; the germline J gene supplies the remainder. This chain uses TRBV7-2 with TRBJ1-1; 8 positions match TRBD1. Trimming removed 1 base from V and 6 bases from J; junction bases left unmatched: 4. The CDR3 consists of 14 residues. From germline, CDR1 is SGHTA and CDR2 FQGNSA. This CDR3 is CASSLVRGPSEAFF. The sequenced part of the CDR3 DNA is TGTGCCAGCAGCTTAGTCAGGGGGCCCTCTGAA.

Comment on this clone: With the read ending 3 residues before the CDR3 end, the germline J gene is used to fill in that end. The V call is TRBV13, the J call TRBJ2-2, with D perhaps TRBD2 (6 bases). Germline CDR1 is PRHDT and CDR2 is FYEKMQ (reference sequence). The CDR3 consists of 14 residues. The V end was cut by 1 base, the J end by 10 bases, with 13 bases between. CDR3 residues: CASSLETSVEELFF. CDR3 bases read: TGTGCCAGCAGCTTAGAGACTAGTGTCGAGGAG.

The part of the CDR3 DNA that was read is TGCGCCAGCAGCTTGGTGGGACAGGGGGTCTACGAG. Translation: CASSLVGQGVYE. The CDR3 reads in full as CASSLVGQGVYEQYF. The V call is TRBV5-1, the J call TRBJ2-7; 11 bases agree with TRBD1. The sequenced fragment ends 3 residues before the CDR3 boundary, so the rest is inferred from the germline J gene. The trim removed 0 bases at V and 3 bases at J, leaving 2 bases unmatched. Germline CDR1 and CDR2: SGHRS and YFSETQ. The CDR3 is 15 residues long. Full variable domain (outside the CDR3, taken from reference TRBV5-1 and TRBJ2-7): KAGVTQTPRYLIKTRGQQVTLSCSPISGHRSVSWYQQTPGQGLQFLFEYFSETQRNKGNFPGRFSGRQFSNSRSEMNVSTLELGDSALYLCASSLVGQGVYEQYFGPGTRLTVT.

Of note for this clone: Read coverage stops 3 residues before the CDR3 terminus; the germline J gene supplies the remainder. V and J are TRBV30 and TRBJ2-3, with 10 bases lining up with TRBD1. This CDR3 is built from 15 residues. V trimming: 0 bases; J trimming: 4 bases; junction bases outside the gene matches: 4. From germline, CDR1 is GTSNPN and CDR2 SVGIG (reference sequence). Here the CDR3 reads CAWSVGTGDADTQYF. CDR3 DNA (partial): TGTGCCTGGAGTGTCGGGACAGGGGATGCAGATACG.